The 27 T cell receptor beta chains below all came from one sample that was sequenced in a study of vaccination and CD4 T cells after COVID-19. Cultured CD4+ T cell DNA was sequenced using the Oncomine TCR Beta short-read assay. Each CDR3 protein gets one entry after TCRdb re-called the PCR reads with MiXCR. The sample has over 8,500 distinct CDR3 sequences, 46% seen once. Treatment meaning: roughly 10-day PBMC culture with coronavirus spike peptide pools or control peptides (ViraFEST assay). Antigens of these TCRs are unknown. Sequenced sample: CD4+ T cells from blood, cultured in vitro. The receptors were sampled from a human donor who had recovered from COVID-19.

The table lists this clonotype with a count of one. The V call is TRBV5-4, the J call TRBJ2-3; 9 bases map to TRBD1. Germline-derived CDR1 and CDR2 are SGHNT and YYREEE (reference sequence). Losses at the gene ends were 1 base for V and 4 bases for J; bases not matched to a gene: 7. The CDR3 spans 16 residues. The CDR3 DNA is TGTGCCAGCAGCTTGAGAACAGGGGGCACCTCAGATACGCAGTATTTT. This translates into CASSLRTGGTSDTQYF. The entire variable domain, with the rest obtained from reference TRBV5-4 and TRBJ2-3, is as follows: ETGVTQSPTHLIKTRGQQVTLRCSSQSGHNTVSWYQQALGQGPQFIFQYYREEENGRGNFPPRFSGLQFPNYSSELNVNALELDDSALYLCASSLRTGGTSDTQYFGPGTRLTVL.

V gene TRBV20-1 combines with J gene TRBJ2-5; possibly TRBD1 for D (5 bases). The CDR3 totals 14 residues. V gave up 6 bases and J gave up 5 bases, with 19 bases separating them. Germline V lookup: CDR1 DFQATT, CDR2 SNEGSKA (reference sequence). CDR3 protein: CSAKKGIPGETQYF. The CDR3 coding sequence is TGCAGTGCAAAAAAGGGGATCCCTGGGGAGACCCAGTACTTC.

CDR3 protein: CASSHTSDTQYF. In nucleotides, the CDR3 is TGCGCCAGCAGTCACACCTCGGATACGCAGTATTTT. The chain combines TRBV5-1 with TRBJ2-3, with D uncertain. The V end lost 5 bases, the J end lost 6 bases, and 10 bases lay between the germline ends. The length of the CDR3 is 12 residues. Germline CDR1 is SGHRS and CDR2 is YFSETQ.

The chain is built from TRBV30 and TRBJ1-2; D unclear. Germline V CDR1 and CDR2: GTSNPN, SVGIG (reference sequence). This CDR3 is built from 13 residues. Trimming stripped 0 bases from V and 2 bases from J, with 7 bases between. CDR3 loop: CAWSVQMNYGYTF. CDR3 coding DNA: TGTGCCTGGAGTGTGCAGATGAACTATGGCTACACCTTC.

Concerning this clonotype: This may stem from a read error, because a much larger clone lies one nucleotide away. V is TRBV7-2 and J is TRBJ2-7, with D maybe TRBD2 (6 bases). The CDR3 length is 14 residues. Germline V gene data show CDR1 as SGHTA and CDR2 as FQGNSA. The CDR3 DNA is TGTGCCGGCAGCCGTCCCACCGGGGGCTACGAGCAGTACTTC. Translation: CAGSRPTGGYEQYF.

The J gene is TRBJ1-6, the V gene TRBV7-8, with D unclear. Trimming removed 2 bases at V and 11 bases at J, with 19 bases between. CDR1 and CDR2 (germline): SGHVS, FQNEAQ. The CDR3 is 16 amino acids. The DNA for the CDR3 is TGTGCCAGCAGCTTACCCTCCCTCCCGTTAAGAGCACCCCTCCACTTT. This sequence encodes CASSLPSLPLRAPLHF.

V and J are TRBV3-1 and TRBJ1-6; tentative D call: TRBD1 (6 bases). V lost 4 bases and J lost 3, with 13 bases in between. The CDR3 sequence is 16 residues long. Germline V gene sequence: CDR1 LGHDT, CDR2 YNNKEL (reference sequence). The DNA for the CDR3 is TGTGCCAGCAGCCCCTCGACAGGCAACTATAATTCACCCCTCCACTTT. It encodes CASSPSTGNYNSPLHF. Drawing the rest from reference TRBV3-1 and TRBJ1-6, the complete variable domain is DTAVSQTPKYLVTQMGNDKSIKCEQNLGHDTMYWYKQDSKKFLKIMFSYNNKELIINETVPNRFSPKSPDKAHLNLHINSLELGDSAVYFCASSPSTGNYNSPLHFGNGTRLTVT.

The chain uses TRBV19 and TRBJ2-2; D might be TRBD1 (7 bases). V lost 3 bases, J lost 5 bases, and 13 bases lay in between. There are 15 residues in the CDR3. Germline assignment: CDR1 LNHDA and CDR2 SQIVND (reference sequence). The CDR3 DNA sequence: TGTGCCAGTAGTATCCCAGGGGGGCGTACCGGGGAGCTGTTTTTT. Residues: CASSIPGGRTGELFF.

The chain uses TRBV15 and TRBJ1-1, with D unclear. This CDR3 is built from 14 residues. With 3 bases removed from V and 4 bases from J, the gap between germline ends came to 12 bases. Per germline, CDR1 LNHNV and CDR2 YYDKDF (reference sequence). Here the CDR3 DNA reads TGTGCCACCAGCAGGAATAGTGTTGGCACTGAAGCTTTCTTT. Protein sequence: CATSRNSVGTEAFF.

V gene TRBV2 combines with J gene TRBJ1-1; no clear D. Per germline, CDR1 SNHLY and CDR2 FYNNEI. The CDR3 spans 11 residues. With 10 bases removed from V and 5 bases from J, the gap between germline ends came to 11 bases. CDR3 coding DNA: TGTGCCATTTATCGTATAACTGAAGCTTTCTTT. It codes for CAIYRITEAFF.

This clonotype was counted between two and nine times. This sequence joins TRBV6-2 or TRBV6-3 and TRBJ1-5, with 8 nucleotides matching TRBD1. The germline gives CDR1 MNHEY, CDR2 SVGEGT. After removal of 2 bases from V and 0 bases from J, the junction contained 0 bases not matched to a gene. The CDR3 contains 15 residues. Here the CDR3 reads CASSYDRGSNQPQHF. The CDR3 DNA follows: TGTGCCAGCAGTTACGACAGGGGTAGCAATCAGCCCCAGCATTTT.

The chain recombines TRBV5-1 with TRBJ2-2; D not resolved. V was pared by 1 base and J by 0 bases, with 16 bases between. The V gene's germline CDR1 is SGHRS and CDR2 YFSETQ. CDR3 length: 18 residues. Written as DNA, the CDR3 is TGCGCCAGCAGCTTGTTTCGTGTCACCCCGGCGAACACCGGGGAGCTGTTTTTT. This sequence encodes CASSLFRVTPANTGELFF.

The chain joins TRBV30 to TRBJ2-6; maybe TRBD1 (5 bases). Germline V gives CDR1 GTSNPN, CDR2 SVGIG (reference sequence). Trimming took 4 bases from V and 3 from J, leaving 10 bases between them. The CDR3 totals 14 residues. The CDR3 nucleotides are TGTGCCTGGAAAGGGGCGCTTGGGGCCAACGTCCTGACTTTC. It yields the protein CAWKGALGANVLTF.

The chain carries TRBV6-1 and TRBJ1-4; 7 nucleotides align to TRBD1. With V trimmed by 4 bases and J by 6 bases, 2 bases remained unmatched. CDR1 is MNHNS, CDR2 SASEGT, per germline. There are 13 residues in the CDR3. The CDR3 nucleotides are TGTGCCAGCAGTGTAGGACAGGATGAAAAACTGTTTTTT. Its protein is CASSVGQDEKLFF.

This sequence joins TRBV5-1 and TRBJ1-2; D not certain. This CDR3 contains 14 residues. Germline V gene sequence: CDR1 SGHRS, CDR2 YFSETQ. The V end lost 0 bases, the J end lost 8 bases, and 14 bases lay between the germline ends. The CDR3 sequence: CASSLDSLYGGYTF. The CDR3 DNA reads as TGCGCCAGCAGCTTGGACAGTCTGTATGGGGGCTACACCTTC.

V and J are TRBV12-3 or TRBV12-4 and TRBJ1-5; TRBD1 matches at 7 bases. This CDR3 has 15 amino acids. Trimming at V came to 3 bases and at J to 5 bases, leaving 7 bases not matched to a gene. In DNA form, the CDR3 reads TGTGCCAGCAGTTTGGGGGGGACAGTCGATCAGCCCCAGCATTTT. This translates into CASSLGGTVDQPQHF.

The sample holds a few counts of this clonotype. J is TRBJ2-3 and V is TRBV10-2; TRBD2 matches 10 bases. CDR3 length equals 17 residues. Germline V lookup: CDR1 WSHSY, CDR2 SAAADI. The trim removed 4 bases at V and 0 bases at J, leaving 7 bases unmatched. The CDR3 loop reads CASSVSGGGLSTDTQYF. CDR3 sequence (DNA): TGCGCCAGCAGTGTGAGCGGGGGGGGGCTTAGCACAGATACGCAGTATTTT.

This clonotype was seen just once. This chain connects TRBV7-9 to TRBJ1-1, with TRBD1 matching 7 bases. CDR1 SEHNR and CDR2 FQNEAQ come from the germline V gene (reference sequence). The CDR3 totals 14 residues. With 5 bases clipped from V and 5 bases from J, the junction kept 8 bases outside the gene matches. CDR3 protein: CASSPTGFRTEAFF. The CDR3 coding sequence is TGTGCCAGCAGCCCGACAGGGTTCAGGACTGAAGCTTTCTTT.

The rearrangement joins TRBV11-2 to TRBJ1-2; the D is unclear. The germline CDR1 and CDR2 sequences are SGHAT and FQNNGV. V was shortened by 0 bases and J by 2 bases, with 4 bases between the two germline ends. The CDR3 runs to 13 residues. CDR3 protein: CASSLDPNYGYTF. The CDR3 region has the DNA TGTGCCAGCAGCTTAGATCCCAACTATGGCTACACCTTC.

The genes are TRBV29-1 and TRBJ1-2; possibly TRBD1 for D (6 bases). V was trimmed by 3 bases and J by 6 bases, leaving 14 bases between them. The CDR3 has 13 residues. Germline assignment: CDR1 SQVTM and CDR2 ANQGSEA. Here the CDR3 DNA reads TGCAGCGTTGATTTCCAGGGGACGGATGGCTACACCTTC. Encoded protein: CSVDFQGTDGYTF.

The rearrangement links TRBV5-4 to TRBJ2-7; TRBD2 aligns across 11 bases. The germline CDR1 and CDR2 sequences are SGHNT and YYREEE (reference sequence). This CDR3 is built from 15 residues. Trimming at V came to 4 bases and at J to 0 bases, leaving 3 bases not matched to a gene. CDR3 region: CASSHTSGGSYEQYF. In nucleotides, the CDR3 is TGTGCCAGCAGCCATACTAGCGGGGGCTCCTACGAGCAGTACTTC.

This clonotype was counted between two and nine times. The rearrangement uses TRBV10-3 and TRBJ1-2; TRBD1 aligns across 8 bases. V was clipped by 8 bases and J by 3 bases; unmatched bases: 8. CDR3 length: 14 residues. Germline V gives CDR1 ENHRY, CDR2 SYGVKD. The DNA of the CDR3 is TGTGCCATCGGGGGAGGGACAGGTGACTATGGCTACACCTTC. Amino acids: CAIGGGTGDYGYTF.

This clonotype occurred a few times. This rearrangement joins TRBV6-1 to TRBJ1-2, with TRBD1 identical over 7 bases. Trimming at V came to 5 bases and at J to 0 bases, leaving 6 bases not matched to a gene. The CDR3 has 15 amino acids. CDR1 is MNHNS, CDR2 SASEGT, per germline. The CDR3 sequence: CASSPYRGSNYGYTF. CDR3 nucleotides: TGTGCCAGCAGTCCCTACAGGGGCTCTAACTATGGCTACACCTTC.

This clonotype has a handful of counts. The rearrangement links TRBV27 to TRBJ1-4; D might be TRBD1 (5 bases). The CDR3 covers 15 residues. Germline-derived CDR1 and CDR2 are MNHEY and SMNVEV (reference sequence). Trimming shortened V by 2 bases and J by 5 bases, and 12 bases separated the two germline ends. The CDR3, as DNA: TGTGCCAGCAGTTTAAATGGGGACCGAAATGAAAAACTGTTTTTT. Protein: CASSLNGDRNEKLFF.

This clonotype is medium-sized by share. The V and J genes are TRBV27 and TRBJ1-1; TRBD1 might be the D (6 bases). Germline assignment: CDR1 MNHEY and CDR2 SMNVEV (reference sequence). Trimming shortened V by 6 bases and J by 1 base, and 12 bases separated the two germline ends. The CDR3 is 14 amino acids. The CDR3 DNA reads TGTGCCAGCAGAGGGATGACAGGGAACACTGAAGCTTTCTTT. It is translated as CASRGMTGNTEAFF.

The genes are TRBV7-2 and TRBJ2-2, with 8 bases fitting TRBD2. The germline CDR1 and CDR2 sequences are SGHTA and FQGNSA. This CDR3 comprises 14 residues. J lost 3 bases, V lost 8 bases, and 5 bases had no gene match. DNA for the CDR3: TGTGCCAGCGCAAGCGGGAGCCACACCGGGGAGCTGTTTTTT. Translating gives CASASGSHTGELFF.

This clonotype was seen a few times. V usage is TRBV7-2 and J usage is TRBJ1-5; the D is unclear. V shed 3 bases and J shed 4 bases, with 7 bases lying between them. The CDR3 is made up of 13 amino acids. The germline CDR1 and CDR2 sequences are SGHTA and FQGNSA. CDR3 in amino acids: CASSFNRNQPQHF. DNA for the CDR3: TGTGCCAGCAGCTTTAATAGGAATCAGCCCCAGCATTTT.